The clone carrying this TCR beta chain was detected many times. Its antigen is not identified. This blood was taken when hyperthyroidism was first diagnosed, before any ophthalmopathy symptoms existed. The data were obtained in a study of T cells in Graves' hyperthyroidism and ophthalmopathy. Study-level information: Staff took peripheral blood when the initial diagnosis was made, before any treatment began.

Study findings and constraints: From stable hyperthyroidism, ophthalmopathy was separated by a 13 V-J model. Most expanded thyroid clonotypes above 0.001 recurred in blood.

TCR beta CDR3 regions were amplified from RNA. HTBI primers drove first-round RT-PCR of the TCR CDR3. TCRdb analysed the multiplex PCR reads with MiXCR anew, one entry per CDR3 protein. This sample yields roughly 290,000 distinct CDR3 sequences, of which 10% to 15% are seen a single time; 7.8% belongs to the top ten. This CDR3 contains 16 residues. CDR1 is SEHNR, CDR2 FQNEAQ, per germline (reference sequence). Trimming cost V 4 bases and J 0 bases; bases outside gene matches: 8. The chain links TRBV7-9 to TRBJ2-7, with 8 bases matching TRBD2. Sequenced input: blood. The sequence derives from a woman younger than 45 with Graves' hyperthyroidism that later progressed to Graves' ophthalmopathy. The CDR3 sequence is CASSYHSGVLSYEQYF. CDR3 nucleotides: TGTGCCAGCAGCTACCATAGCGGGGTACTCTCCTACGAGCAGTACTTC.